The clone carrying this TCR beta chain was seen a handful of times. Its antigen remains unidentified. This sample is drawn from a study of T-cell memory formation after mild COVID-19. Study observations and caveats: Among clones peaking at day 37 in the second wave, SARS-CoV-2 specificity remained unconfirmed.

TCRdb recomputed calls from the 5' RACE reads with MiXCR, one row per CDR3 protein. The table lists some 410,000 distinct CDR3 sequences, around a quarter of them singletons. Germline V gene sequence: CDR1 LNHDA, CDR2 SQIVND (reference sequence). The ends were cut back, 3 bases at V and 5 bases at J, with 10 bases in the middle. This CDR3 has 13 amino acids. The chain couples TRBV19 to TRBJ1-2, with D uncertain. Input material: PBMCs or a T cell subset sorted from them (not recorded which). This clonotype was obtained from an adult woman who had mild COVID-19 (a few samples of this study predate the infection). Cell type and time point are not known. CDR3 nucleotide sequence: TGTGCCAGTAGTATCCTGACTGAATATGGCTACACCTTC. It encodes CASSILTEYGYTF.